These T cell receptor beta chains were read from a single sample in a study of T cell changes during pregnancy in multiple sclerosis. Assay used: immunoSEQ multiplex PCR; TCRdb lists only in-frame clones, some missing. The data hold about 40,000 clones, with approximately 94% observed a single time. The source material was peripheral blood, sampled in the third trimester of pregnancy. These receptors came from a female donor with multiple sclerosis, enrolled in a pregnancy study. The CDR3 runs from the conserved cysteine through the conserved F or W. A D gene is named only where the DNA matches it firmly. Expanded clones get a size class; other rows say once, few or many, or leave the size out.

TRBD2	TRBJ2-5	TRBV30	.	CAWSGTSGHQETQYF	TGTGCCTGGAGCGGGACTAGCGGGCACCAAGAGACCCAGTACTTC
.	TRBJ1-1	TRBV19	.	CASSPSRVHTEAFF	TGTGCCAGTAGCCCAAGCAGGGTCCACACTGAAGCTTTCTTT
.	TRBJ2-7	TRBV6-1	.	CASSEVPGQNYEQYF	TGTGCCAGCAGTGAAGTTCCAGGACAGAACTACGAGCAGTACTTC
TRBD2	TRBJ2-5	TRBV11-3	.	CASSPTSGEGETQYF	TGTGCCAGCAGCCCGACTAGCGGGGAGGGAGAGACCCAGTACTTC
.	TRBJ2-3	TRBV5-4	.	CASSLSAGGTDTQYF	TGTGCCAGCAGCTTGTCCGCAGGGGGCACAGATACGCAGTATTTT
TRBD1	TRBJ1-1	TRBV11-3	.	CASSSRTGLNTEAFF	TGTGCCAGCAGCTCAAGGACAGGTTTGAACACTGAAGCTTTCTTT
TRBD2	TRBJ2-3	TRBV5-4	.	CASSVVGLGFADTQYF	TGTGCCAGCAGCGTCGTAGGACTAGGCTTTGCAGATACGCAGTATTTT
TRBD2	TRBJ2-5	TRBV19	once	CASRTTSTETQYF	TGTGCCAGTAGGACGACTAGCACAGAGACCCAGTACTTC
.	TRBJ2-1	TRBV5-1	.	CASSLGLASIEQFF	TGCGCCAGCAGCTTGGGGCTAGCTTCCATTGAGCAGTTCTTC
TRBD2	TRBJ2-3	TRBV27	.	CASSLWRGAQTDTQYF	TGTGCCAGCAGTTTATGGCGGGGGGCCCAGACAGATACGCAGTATTTT
TRBD1	TRBJ2-1	TRBV27	.	CASSWTGGGYNEQFF	TGTGCCAGCAGTTGGACAGGGGGCGGATACAATGAGCAGTTCTTC
TRBD1	TRBJ2-2	TRBV7-2	.	CASSLRGQGIGTGELFF	TGTGCCAGCAGCCTCCGGGGACAGGGTATTGGCACCGGGGAGCTGTTTTTT
.	TRBJ1-6	TRBV19	few	CASSITGTDSPLHF	TGTGCCAGTAGTATAACAGGTACCGATTCACCCCTCCACTTT
.	TRBJ2-5	TRBV7-7	.	CASSLGLGEEETQYF	TGTGCCAGCAGCTTAGGACTAGGAGAAGAAGAGACCCAGTACTTC
TRBD1	TRBJ1-2	TRBV6-1	.	CASSEQGTGYGYTF	TGTGCCAGCAGTGAACAAGGGACAGGGTATGGCTACACCTTC
TRBD2	TRBJ2-1	TRBV27	.	CASSLLAGGRLAYNEQFF	TGTGCCAGCAGTTTATTAGCGGGAGGGCGACTCGCCTACAATGAGCAGTTCTTC
TRBD1	TRBJ2-1	TRBV11-2	.	CASSARPGQGTNEQFF	TGTGCCAGCAGCGCCCGACCGGGACAGGGGACGAATGAGCAGTTCTTC
TRBD2	TRBJ2-1	TRBV9	.	CASSVAPAGEPYNEQFF	TGTGCCAGCAGCGTAGCTCCAGCGGGGGAACCCTACAATGAGCAGTTCTTC
.	TRBJ1-1	TRBV10-3	.	CAISETTDPRGTEAFF	TGTGCCATCAGTGAGACGACAGACCCTAGGGGCACTGAAGCTTTCTTT
.	TRBJ1-5	TRBV28	.	CASSTPSGNQPQHF	TGTGCCAGCAGTACGCCTTCGGGCAATCAGCCCCAGCATTTT
TRBD2	TRBJ2-1	TRBV7-2	once	CASSLTSALYNEQFF	TGTGCCAGCAGCTTAACTAGCGCCCTGTACAATGAGCAGTTCTTC
TRBD1	TRBJ2-1	TRBV10-3	.	CAISEQQGQGGNEQFF	TGTGCCATCAGTGAGCAGCAGGGACAGGGCGGGAATGAGCAGTTCTTC
TRBD2	TRBJ2-1	TRBV7-2	.	CASSLGLAGYNEQFF	TGTGCCAGCAGCTTAGGTTTAGCGGGGTACAATGAGCAGTTCTTC
TRBD2	TRBJ2-7	TRBV11-2	.	CASSPGTSGDSYEQYF	TGTGCCAGCAGCCCGGGGACTAGCGGGGACTCCTACGAGCAGTACTTC
.	TRBJ1-1	TRBV4-2	.	CASSRTAHEMNTEAFF	TGTGCCAGCAGCCGGACAGCCCATGAAATGAACACTGAAGCTTTCTTT
.	TRBJ2-7	TRBV5-4	once	CASSWQGRDSGEQYF	TGTGCCAGCAGCTGGCAGGGTAGAGACTCGGGCGAGCAGTACTTC
.	TRBJ1-2	TRBV7-2	.	CASSLVQTSYGYTF	TGTGCCAGCAGCTTAGTACAGACAAGTTATGGCTACACCTTC
.	TRBJ1-2	TRBV5-6	.	CASSLISEGNSGYTF	TGTGCCAGCAGCTTAATCTCCGAGGGTAACAGTGGCTACACCTTC
.	TRBJ2-3	TRBV27	.	CASSQSTDTQYF	TGTGCCAGCAGTCAAAGCACAGATACGCAGTATTTT
TRBD2	TRBJ2-2	TRBV19	.	CAIQAGPNTGELFF	TGTGCCATCCAAGCGGGACCGAACACCGGGGAGCTGTTTTTT
.	TRBJ1-1	TRBV2	.	CASFGRLDAFF	TGTGCCAGCTTTGGGCGCCTCGATGCTTTCTTT
TRBD2	TRBJ2-7	TRBV6-6	.	CAISGTSGSYEQYF	TGTGCCATATCCGGGACTAGCGGTTCATACGAGCAGTACTTC
.	TRBJ2-3	TRBV11-2	.	CASSLGLIGADTQYF	TGTGCCAGCAGCTTAGGCCTAATAGGGGCAGATACGCAGTATTTT
.	TRBJ1-2	TRBV14	.	CASSQDQVLLYGYTF	TGTGCCAGCAGCCAAGATCAGGTGCTCCTCTATGGCTACACCTTC
.	TRBJ2-5	TRBV7-9	.	CASSPPAGETQYF	TGTGCCAGCAGCCCCCCTGCGGGTGAGACCCAGTACTTC
.	TRBJ2-7	TRBV7-2	.	CASSLRIRGRGYSEQYF	TGTGCCAGCAGCTTACGGATCCGTGGCAGGGGATACTCCGAGCAGTACTTC
TRBD1	TRBJ1-2	TRBV27	.	CASSPGGQDGRYGYTF	TGTGCCAGCAGCCCAGGCGGACAGGACGGGCGCTATGGCTACACCTTC
.	TRBJ2-5	TRBV5-1	.	CASSLDLGGSQTQYF	TGCGCCAGCAGCTTGGATTTAGGGGGTTCGCAGACCCAGTACTTC
.	TRBJ2-5	TRBV23-1	.	CASSQSRLHRETQYF	TGCGCCAGCAGTCAATCGAGACTCCACCGAGAGACCCAGTACTTC
TRBD2	TRBJ2-1	TRBV7-3	.	CASSASPSGGAGEQFF	TGTGCCAGCAGCGCAAGCCCTAGCGGGGGGGCCGGGGAGCAGTTCTTC
TRBD2	TRBJ2-1	TRBV5-1	.	CASSLGFGLAGDNEQFF	TGCGCCAGCAGCTTGGGTTTCGGACTAGCGGGGGACAATGAGCAGTTCTTC
.	TRBJ2-7	TRBV30	.	CAWREGATYEQYF	TGTGCCTGGAGGGAGGGGGCTACCTACGAGCAGTACTTC
.	TRBJ2-3	TRBV6-1	.	CASTSQGTSTDTQYF	TGTGCCAGCACCTCTCAGGGGACGAGCACAGATACGCAGTATTTT
TRBD1	TRBJ1-2	TRBV19	.	CASSPWTGEGGYTF	TGTGCCAGTAGTCCATGGACAGGAGAAGGCGGCTACACCTTC
TRBD1	TRBJ2-7	TRBV9	.	CASSLTGQLYEQYF	TGTGCCAGCAGCCTGACGGGACAGCTCTACGAGCAGTACTTC
.	TRBJ1-2	TRBV6-6	.	CASSYGQTSNYGYTF	TGTGCCAGCAGTTACGGCCAAACTAGTAACTATGGCTACACCTTC
.	TRBJ1-1	TRBV7-6	.	CASSLGGSGVTEAFF	TGTGCCAGCAGCTTAGGAGGGTCGGGGGTCACTGAAGCTTTCTTT
TRBD1	TRBJ2-7	TRBV6-1	.	CASSWTGEGEQYF	TGTGCCAGCTCCTGGACAGGGGAAGGCGAGCAGTACTTC
.	TRBJ1-1	TRBV28	.	CASRSQGGWTEAFF	TGTGCCAGCAGGTCTCAGGGAGGATGGACTGAAGCTTTCTTT
.	TRBJ1-1	TRBV5-8	.	CASSLETGAEAFF	TGTGCCAGCAGCTTGGAAACGGGAGCTGAAGCTTTCTTT
.	TRBJ2-1	TRBV7-2	.	CASSLMLASSYNEQFF	TGTGCCAGCAGCTTGATGCTAGCGTCCTCCTACAATGAGCAGTTCTTC
TRBD2	TRBJ2-1	TRBV5-4	.	CASSLDVLAGGYNEQFF	TGTGCCAGCAGCTTGGACGTGCTAGCGGGGGGCTACAATGAGCAGTTCTTC
TRBD1	TRBJ2-7	TRBV14	.	CASSQEGTGTYEQYF	TGTGCCAGCAGCCAAGAGGGGACAGGGACTTACGAGCAGTACTTC
TRBD1	TRBJ2-3	TRBV4-3	.	CASSQFGQGRGDTQYF	TGCGCCAGCAGCCAATTTGGACAGGGCCGAGGGGATACGCAGTATTTT
TRBD1	TRBJ2-7	TRBV7-2	.	CASSAGQDRTYEQYF	TGTGCCAGCAGCGCAGGACAGGACAGAACCTACGAGCAGTACTTC
TRBD1	TRBJ1-1	TRBV6-1	.	CASSEAGTGGKAFF	TGTGCCAGCAGTGAAGCGGGGACAGGGGGGAAGGCTTTCTTT
.	TRBJ1-4	TRBV4-1	.	CASIGREGPTLNEKLFF	TGCGCCAGCATCGGGAGGGAAGGACCAACTCTTAATGAAAAACTGTTTTTT
.	TRBJ1-1	TRBV4-1	.	CASSQGPGAAEAFF	TGCGCCAGCAGCCAAGGCCCTGGGGCCGCTGAAGCTTTCTTT
.	TRBJ2-7	TRBV10-1	.	CASTISGGRRRYEQYF	TGCGCCAGCACCATAAGCGGAGGGAGGCGTCGCTACGAGCAGTACTTC